The 30 T cell receptor beta chains reported below all come from one sample, sequenced in a study of cytomegalovirus exposure and HLA in healthy donors. Assay: immunoSEQ multiplex PCR; the TCRdb copy retains only in-frame clones and omits some. The data contain approximately 180,000 clones, approximately 87% of them singletons. Specimen: PBMCs. The receptors stem from a woman in her 30s in good health and CMV-seronegative.

V gene TRBV6-1 combines with J gene TRBJ1-1; 11 nucleotides agree with TRBD1. This CDR3 spans 19 amino acids. CDR1 is MNHNS, CDR2 SASEGT, per germline. The V segment lost 1 base and the J segment 3 bases; nucleotides outside the gene matches: 13. The CDR3 bases are TGTGCCAGCAGTGAAGTCCAGATTCCGGGACAGGGGGATTACACTGAAGCTTTCTTT. Amino acids: CASSEVQIPGQGDYTEAFF.

V gene TRBV5-1 combines with J gene TRBJ1-2; the match to TRBD1 covers 12 bases. V dropped 5 bases and J dropped 4; count of bases not matched to a gene: 6. Germline CDR1 SGHRS, CDR2 YFSETQ. The CDR3 spans 15 residues. Here the CDR3 DNA reads TGCGCCAGCAGGACCGGGACAGGGGGCGGCTATGGCTACACCTTC. This gives the protein CASRTGTGGGYGYTF.

This chain links TRBV6-5 with TRBJ1-1, with 12 bases aligning to TRBD1. Trimming cost V 8 bases and J 4 bases; bases outside gene matches: 5. This CDR3 is built from 14 residues. Germline V CDR1 and CDR2: MNHEY, SVGAGI. The DNA for the CDR3 is TGTGCCAGCGGGACAGGGGGCCGGGGCACTGAAGCTTTCTTT. This gives the protein CASGTGGRGTEAFF.

V usage is TRBV10-2 and J usage is TRBJ2-3; no firm D call. Trimming took 5 bases from V and 0 from J, leaving 3 bases between them. Germline V lookup: CDR1 WSHSY, CDR2 SAAADI. This CDR3 is built from 12 residues. The CDR3 DNA sequence: TGCGCCAGCAGTCCAAGCACAGATACGCAGTATTTT. Its translation: CASSPSTDTQYF.

This sequence joins TRBV5-5 and TRBJ2-5; tentative D call: TRBD1 (5 bases). Per germline, CDR1 SGHKS and CDR2 YYEKEE (reference sequence). This CDR3 is 14 amino acids long. Between the trimmed V and J ends, which lost 2 bases and 1 base, there was a span of 9 bases. The CDR3 loop reads CASSLGVFQETQYF. The CDR3 DNA follows: TGTGCCAGCAGCTTAGGGGTTTTCCAAGAGACCCAGTACTTC.

This clone was found a few times. CDR3 region: CASSEFEGGGNQPQHF. CDR3 coding DNA: TGTGCCAGCAGTGAATTTGAGGGGGGGGGCAATCAGCCCCAGCATTTT. V and J are TRBV6-1 and TRBJ1-5, with a tentative D call TRBD1 (6 bases). Germline V gives CDR1 MNHNS, CDR2 SASEGT. The CDR3 is 16 residues long. V lost 2 bases, J lost 2 bases, and 13 bases lay in between.

The rearrangement links TRBV2 to TRBJ2-1; 9 bases agree with TRBD2. The CDR3 has 15 amino acids. CDR1 and CDR2 (germline): SNHLY, FYNNEI. V lost 6 bases, J lost 1 base, and 4 bases stayed unmatched. DNA for the CDR3: TGTGCCAGCAGCTCAACTAGCGGGTCCTACAATGAGCAGTTCTTC. Translating it yields CASSSTSGSYNEQFF.

V usage is TRBV6-1 and J usage is TRBJ2-3, with 8 positions matching TRBD2. Trimming removed 4 bases from V and 2 bases from J; junction bases left unmatched: 5. The V gene's germline CDR1 is MNHNS and CDR2 SASEGT. This CDR3 region has 15 residues. The CDR3 sequence: CASSGSGGDTDTQYF. The CDR3, as DNA: TGTGCCAGCAGTGGGTCGGGGGGGGACACAGATACGCAGTATTTT.

The sample holds one count of this clone. V is TRBV15 and J is TRBJ1-1; a weak D match, TRBD1 (6 bases). V lost 1 base and J lost 6, with 15 bases in between. This CDR3 region has 15 residues. Germline CDR1 reads LNHNV; CDR2 reads YYDKDF (reference sequence). The CDR3 is CATSRVWPNRAEAFF. In DNA, the CDR3 is TGTGCCACCAGCAGAGTGTGGCCTAACAGGGCTGAAGCTTTCTTT.

The chain couples TRBV10-3 to TRBJ1-5, with TRBD1 matching 7 bases. Germline CDR1 reads ENHRY; CDR2 reads SYGVKD. The CDR3 has 17 residues. The junction had 11 bases not matched to a gene; V was cut back by 3 bases and J by 3 bases. The CDR3 spells CAISDGRNRGNNQPQHF. DNA for the CDR3: TGTGCCATCAGTGATGGAAGAAACAGGGGAAACAATCAGCCCCAGCATTTT.

V and J are TRBV5-1 and TRBJ2-1; maybe TRBD1 (6 bases). Germline CDR1 is SGHRS and CDR2 is YFSETQ. The CDR3 runs to 17 residues. Trimming left V 0 bases short and J 8 bases short, with 21 bases between. CDR3 sequence: CASSLADSAQGWDEQFF. CDR3 DNA sequence: TGCGCCAGCAGCTTGGCCGATAGTGCCCAGGGGTGGGATGAGCAGTTCTTC. Supplemented by reference TRBV5-1 and TRBJ2-1, the full variable domain reads KAGVTQTPRYLIKTRGQQVTLSCSPISGHRSVSWYQQTPGQGLQFLFEYFSETQRNKGNFPGRFSGRQFSNSRSEMNVSTLELGDSALYLCASSLADSAQGWDEQFFGPGTRLTVL.

As DNA, the CDR3 is TGTGCCAGCAGTGGGGGTAGCGGGGGGGCCTACGAGCAGTACTTC. Protein product: CASSGGSGGAYEQYF. The J gene is TRBJ2-7, the V gene TRBV6-1; 11 positions agree with TRBD2. Losses at the gene ends were 4 bases for V and 2 bases for J; bases not matched to a gene: 4. Germline assignment: CDR1 MNHNS and CDR2 SASEGT. The CDR3 is made up of 15 amino acids.

The chain is built from TRBV6-5 and TRBJ2-3; D perhaps matches TRBD1 (6 bases). Germline CDR1 and CDR2: MNHEY and SVGAGI. The CDR3 has 15 amino acids. V lost 6 bases to trimming and J lost 0 bases, with 13 bases between them. CDR3 loop: CASRIMDSSTDTQYF. CDR3 DNA: TGTGCCAGCAGGATCATGGACAGTAGCACAGATACGCAGTATTTT.

This chain's CDR3 is CASSPSPSGTEKLFF. DNA for the CDR3: TGTGCCAGCAGCCCATCCCCGTCCGGGACAGAAAAACTGTTTTTT. The chain joins TRBV7-6 to TRBJ1-4; weak D call: TRBD1 (6 bases). Germline V gene data show CDR1 as SGHVS and CDR2 as FNYEAQ. The CDR3 contains 15 residues. V was pared by 5 bases and J by 8 bases, with 18 bases between. Based on the CDR3 plus reference TRBV7-6 and TRBJ1-4, the full variable domain is GAGVSQSPRYKVTKRGQDVALRCDPISGHVSLYWYRQALGQGPEFLTYFNYEAQQDKSGLPNDRFSAERPEGSISTLTIQRTEQRDSAMYRCASSPSPSGTEKLFFGSGTQLSVL.

The chain recombines TRBV4-1 with TRBJ1-2, with 7 bases lining up with TRBD1. CDR1 is MGHRA, CDR2 YSYEKL, per germline. V lost 3 bases and J lost 8; bases outside the gene matches: 3. The CDR3 consists of 12 residues. DNA for the CDR3: TGCGCCAGCAGCCAGGACAGGATGGGCTACACCTTC. Its translation: CASSQDRMGYTF.

The rearrangement joins TRBV20-1 to TRBJ2-1; no clear D. Trimming took off 3 bases at V and 5 bases at J, with 5 bases between the two ends. Germline CDR1 and CDR2: DFQATT and SNEGSKA (reference sequence). The length of the CDR3 is 11 residues. CDR3 DNA sequence: TGCAGTGCTAGCAACAACAATGAGCAGTTCTTC. Translated, it gives CSASNNNEQFF.

V is TRBV6-5 and J is TRBJ1-1; D is undetermined. Trimming cost V 4 bases and J 4 bases, with 13 bases left between them. The CDR3 consists of 14 residues. CDR1 is MNHEY and CDR2 is SVGAGI in the germline V gene. CDR3 residues: CASSLRERPTEAFF. The CDR3 DNA reads as TGTGCCAGCAGTTTGAGGGAACGTCCCACTGAAGCTTTCTTT.

J is TRBJ2-1 and V is TRBV4-1; 9 nucleotides align to TRBD2. Germline CDR1 MGHRA, CDR2 YSYEKL. The CDR3 runs 19 residues. V lost 1 base to trimming and J lost 3 bases; unmatched junction nucleotides: 13. CDR3 bases: TGCGCCAGCAGCCAAGTAGGCGGGGCAGCGGGGGGTATCTACAATGAGCAGTTCTTC. Translation: CASSQVGGAAGGIYNEQFF.

The gene calls are TRBV7-9 and TRBJ1-6, with D maybe TRBD1 (5 bases). Germline CDR1 is SEHNR and CDR2 is FQNEAQ (reference sequence). V dropped 4 bases and J dropped 11 bases, with 24 bases sitting between them. CDR3 length equals 17 residues. CDR3 sequence: CASSSHQGGALVAPLHF. The CDR3, as DNA: TGTGCCAGCAGCTCACATCAAGGAGGGGCTTTGGTGGCACCCCTCCACTTT. Full variable domain (rest looked up from reference TRBV7-9 and TRBJ1-6): DTGVSQNPRHKITKRGQNVTFRCDPISEHNRLYWYRQTLGQGPEFLTYFQNEAQLEKSRLLSDRFSAERPKGSFSTLEIQRTEQGDSAMYLCASSSHQGGALVAPLHFGNGTRLTVT.

This clone has more than one count but fewer than ten. The V call is TRBV7-2, the J call TRBJ1-1; the D is unclear. V lost 5 bases, J lost 5 bases, and 15 bases lay in between. CDR1 is SGHTA and CDR2 is FQGNSA in the germline V gene. The CDR3 is 14 amino acids. DNA for the CDR3: TGTGCCAGCAGCACGACCCCGGCGGGGACTGAAGCTTTCTTT. Amino acid sequence: CASSTTPAGTEAFF.

This chain links TRBV7-9 with TRBJ1-4; TRBD1 might be the D (5 bases). V lost 5 bases and J lost 2, with 12 bases in between. This CDR3 contains 15 residues. Germline lookup yields CDR1 SEHNR and CDR2 FQNEAQ (reference sequence). The CDR3 DNA is TGTGCCAGCAGCCGCGCCGGGGGGACTAATGAAAAACTGTTTTTT. Protein: CASSRAGGTNEKLFF.

V usage is TRBV15 and J usage is TRBJ1-5; 8 bases align to TRBD1. This CDR3 is 15 amino acids long. J gave up 6 bases and V 1 base, and 5 bases lay outside the gene matches. CDR1 and CDR2 from the germline V gene are LNHNV and YYDKDF (reference sequence). CDR3 coding DNA: TGTGCCACCAGCAGAGGTGGACAGGGTAGTCAGCCCCAGCATTTT. Translation gives CATSRGGQGSQPQHF.

This clone is a singleton in its sample. The chain combines TRBV30 with TRBJ1-1; D gene ambiguous. The CDR3 contains 11 residues. The V gene's germline CDR1 is GTSNPN and CDR2 SVGIG (reference sequence). Trimming shortened V by 3 bases and J by 1 base, and 3 bases separated the two germline ends. The CDR3 bases are TGTGCCTGGAGCAGGAACACTGAAGCTTTCTTT. It encodes CAWSRNTEAFF.

The chain carries TRBV19 and TRBJ1-2; 7 nucleotides match TRBD1. CDR3 size: 14 residues. J lost 6 bases, V lost 7 bases, and 11 bases had no gene match. Germline V gene sequence: CDR1 LNHDA, CDR2 SQIVND (reference sequence). In DNA form, the CDR3 reads TGTGCCAGTACCACTGCGGGGACAGCGGATGGCTACACCTTC. This sequence encodes CASTTAGTADGYTF. The whole variable domain, filled in from reference TRBV19 and TRBJ1-2, reads DGGITQSPKYLFRKEGQNVTLSCEQNLNHDAMYWYRQDPGQGLRLIYYSQIVNDFQKGDIAEGYSVSREKKESFPLTVTSAQKNPTAFYLCASTTAGTADGYTFGSGTRLTVV.

The chain combines TRBV5-8 with TRBJ2-7; 9 bases agree with TRBD1. V gave up 4 bases and J gave up 3 bases; unmatched junction bases: 14. Germline values: CDR1 SGHTS, CDR2 YDEGEE. This CDR3 is 17 amino acids long. CDR3 sequence (DNA): TGTGCCAGCAGCGTAACAAGGACAGGGGTGTGGAACTACGAGCAGTACTTC. Translation: CASSVTRTGVWNYEQYF.

The V and J genes are TRBV4-3 and TRBJ1-1, with unresolved D. Germline CDR1 and CDR2: LGHNA and YSLEER. The CDR3 contains 15 residues. The V end was cut by 0 bases, the J end by 1 base, with 9 bases between. Here the CDR3 reads CASSQDPTGNTEAFF. In nucleotides, the CDR3 is TGCGCCAGCAGCCAAGATCCCACGGGGAACACTGAAGCTTTCTTT.

The V and J genes are TRBV5-6 and TRBJ2-2; possible D gene TRBD1, 5 bases. The germline V gene encodes CDR1 SGHDT and CDR2 YYEEEE. V lost 2 bases to trimming and J lost 3 bases, with 11 bases between them. The CDR3 spans 15 residues. The CDR3 loop reads CASSFPGRDTGELFF. The CDR3 DNA reads as TGTGCCAGCAGCTTTCCTGGCAGGGACACCGGGGAGCTGTTTTTT.

This rearrangement joins TRBV15 to TRBJ1-1; TRBD1 is a possible D gene (5 bases). In germline, CDR1 is LNHNV, CDR2 YYDKDF (reference sequence). Trimming pared 3 bases from V and 8 bases from J, leaving 7 bases between. The CDR3 runs 11 residues. CDR3 sequence reads: CATSSSGEAFF. The DNA of the CDR3 is TGTGCCACCAGCAGTTCAGGGGAAGCTTTCTTT.

CDR3 amino acids: CASSPLKIPGTGAYEQYF. The CDR3 DNA reads TGTGCCAGCTCACCGCTGAAAATCCCCGGGACAGGAGCCTACGAGCAGTACTTC. The rearrangement joins TRBV18 to TRBJ2-7; TRBD1 matches at 8 bases. The CDR3 has 18 amino acids. V dropped 3 bases and J dropped 2; count of bases not matched to a gene: 15. CDR1 is KGHSH, CDR2 LQKENI, per germline.

This chain connects TRBV6-6 to TRBJ1-1, with TRBD1 matching 12 bases. Per the germline V gene, CDR1 is MNHNY and CDR2 is SVGAGI (reference sequence). The V and J ends lost 8 bases and 8 bases, in that order; junction bases with no gene match: 3. The CDR3 has 12 amino acids. CDR3 protein: CASGDRGREAFF. In nucleotides, the CDR3 is TGTGCCAGCGGGGACAGGGGGCGCGAAGCTTTCTTT.